This T cell receptor (beta chain) was captured by sequencing in a study of spatial heterogeneity in lung cancer. Many counts were recorded for this clonotype. Each CDR3 protein is one row after TCRdb ran MiXCR on the 5' RACE reads. Of approximately 29,000 distinct CDR3 sequences in the sample, roughly 8% were seen once. The V gene end was trimmed by 6 bases and the J gene end by 5 bases; junction bases not matched to a gene: 4. The CDR3 runs 14 residues. Described time point: sample taken at primary tumor resection. The sequenced material consisted of unsorted whole RNA from tumor, nontumor lung or frozen PBMC.

The TCR sequence derives from a female donor with early-stage non-small cell lung cancer. This material consisted of PBMCs, taken at surgery. V usage is TRBV12-3 or TRBV12-4 and J usage is TRBJ2-2; the match to TRBD2 covers 9 bases. Here the CDR3 DNA reads TGTGCCAGCAGGGGGACTAGCTGGACCGGGGAGCTGTTTTTT. Amino acid sequence: CASRGTSWTGELFF.